This T cell receptor (beta chain) derives from a study of T cell changes during pregnancy in multiple sclerosis. The assay was immunoSEQ multiplex PCR, and TCRdb's table has in-frame clones only and misses some. The data contain approximately 69,000 clones, just over 90% of them singletons. The source is a female donor in good health, enrolled as a control in a pregnancy study. The material was peripheral blood, obtained in the second trimester of pregnancy.

The CDR3 DNA reads TGTGCCAGCAGCTTGCTGGGGCCGGTCTACGAGCAGTACTTC. Its translation: CASSLLGPVYEQYF. The chain employs TRBV5-5 and TRBJ2-7; the D gene is possibly TRBD1 (5 bases). Germline V gene sequence: CDR1 SGHKS, CDR2 YYEKEE (reference sequence). With 1 base removed from V and 3 bases from J, the gap between germline ends came to 11 bases. The CDR3 has 14 residues.